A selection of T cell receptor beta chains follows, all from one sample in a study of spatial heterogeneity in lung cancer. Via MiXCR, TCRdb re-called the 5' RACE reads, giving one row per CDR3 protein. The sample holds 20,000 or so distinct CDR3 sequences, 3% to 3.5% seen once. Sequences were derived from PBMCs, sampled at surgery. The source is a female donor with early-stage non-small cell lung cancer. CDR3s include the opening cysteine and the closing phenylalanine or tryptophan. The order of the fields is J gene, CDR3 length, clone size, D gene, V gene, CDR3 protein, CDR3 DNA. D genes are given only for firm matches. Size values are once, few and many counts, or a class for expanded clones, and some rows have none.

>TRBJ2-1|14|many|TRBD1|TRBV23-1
CASSYRGTYNEQFF
TGCGCCAGCAGCTACAGGGGAACCTACAATGAGCAGTTCTTC
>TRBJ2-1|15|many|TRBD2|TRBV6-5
CASSSSGSDYNEQFF
TGTGCCAGCAGTTCTAGCGGGAGCGATTACAATGAGCAGTTCTTC
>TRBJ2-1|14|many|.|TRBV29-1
CSVGIPGGRDEQFF
TGCAGCGTTGGAATCCCGGGGGGCAGGGATGAGCAGTTCTTC
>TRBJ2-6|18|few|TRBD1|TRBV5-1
CASSLRTGIPSGANVLTF
TGCGCCAGCAGCTTAAGGACAGGGATACCCTCTGGGGCCAACGTCCTGACTTTC
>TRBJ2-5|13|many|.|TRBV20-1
CSASRVVQETQYF
TGCAGTGCTAGCCGCGTGGTGCAAGAGACCCAGTACTTC
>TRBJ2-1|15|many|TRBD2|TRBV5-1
CASSPRSGRGNEQFF
TGCGCCAGCAGCCCCCGGTCAGGGAGGGGCAATGAGCAGTTCTTC
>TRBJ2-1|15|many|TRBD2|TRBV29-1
CSVEGGTSGRWEQFF
TGCAGCGTTGAAGGGGGGACTAGCGGGAGGTGGGAGCAGTTCTTC
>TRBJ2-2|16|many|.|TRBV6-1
CASRALGTSNTGELFF
TGTGCCAGCAGGGCCCTCGGGACGTCGAACACCGGGGAGCTGTTTTTT
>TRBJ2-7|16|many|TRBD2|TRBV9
CASSVATSGGSYEQYF
TGTGCCAGCAGCGTAGCTACTAGCGGGGGTTCCTACGAGCAGTACTTC
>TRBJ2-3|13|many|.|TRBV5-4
CATTGLATDTQYF
TGTGCCACCACTGGCCTAGCCACAGATACGCAGTATTTT
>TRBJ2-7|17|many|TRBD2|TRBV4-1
CASSQERAREGPYEQYF
TGCGCCAGCAGCCAGGAGAGGGCGCGGGAGGGCCCCTACGAGCAGTACTTC
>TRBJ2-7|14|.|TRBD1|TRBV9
CASSPGQGWYEQYF
TGTGCCAGCAGCCCAGGACAGGGGTGGTACGAGCAGTACTTC
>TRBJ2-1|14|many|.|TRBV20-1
CSVALENDLEKQFF
TGCAGTGTTGCCCTAGAGAATGACCTCGAGAAGCAGTTCTTC
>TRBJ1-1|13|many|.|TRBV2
CASSAFMNTEAFF
TGTGCCAGCAGTGCCTTTATGAACACTGAAGCTTTCTTT
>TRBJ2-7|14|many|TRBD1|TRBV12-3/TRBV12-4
CASRRDRSSYEQYF
TGTGCCAGCAGGAGGGACAGGAGCTCCTACGAGCAGTACTTC
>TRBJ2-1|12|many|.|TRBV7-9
CASSPSANEQFF
TGTGCCAGCAGCCCTAGCGCGAATGAGCAGTTCTTC
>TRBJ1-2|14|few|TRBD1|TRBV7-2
CASSLGQDYYGYTF
TGTGCCAGCAGCCTTGGACAGGACTACTATGGCTACACCTTC
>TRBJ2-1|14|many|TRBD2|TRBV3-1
CASSQAGLANEQFF
TGTGCCAGCAGCCAAGCCGGACTAGCCAATGAGCAGTTCTTC
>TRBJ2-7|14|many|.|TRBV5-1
CASSLAQPSYEQYF
TGCGCCAGCAGCTTGGCACAGCCCTCCTACGAGCAGTACTTC
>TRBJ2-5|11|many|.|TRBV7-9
CASSLEGPQYF
TGTGCCAGCAGCTTAGAGGGTCCCCAGTACTTC
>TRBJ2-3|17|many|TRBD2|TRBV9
CASSARRAGDATDTQYF
TGTGCCAGCAGCGCGAGAAGGGCGGGAGACGCCACAGATACGCAGTATTTT
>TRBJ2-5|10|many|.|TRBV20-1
CPTSLETQYF
TGCCCCACCAGTTTGGAGACCCAGTACTTC
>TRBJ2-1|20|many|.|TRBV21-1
CASSRGRGGRPVVLYNEQFF
TGTGCCAGCAGCAGAGGCCGGGGCGGGAGGCCTGTCGTACTCTACAATGAGCAGTTCTTC
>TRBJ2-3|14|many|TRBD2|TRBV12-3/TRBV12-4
CASSLGTSADTQYF
TGTGCCAGCAGTTTGGGGACTAGCGCTGATACGCAGTATTTT
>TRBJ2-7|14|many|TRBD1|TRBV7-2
CASSLVGQGYEQYF
TGTGCCAGCAGCTTAGTCGGACAGGGCTACGAGCAGTACTTC
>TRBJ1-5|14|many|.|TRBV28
CASSFGGSNQPQHF
TGTGCCAGCAGTTTTGGGGGTAGCAATCAGCCCCAGCATTTT
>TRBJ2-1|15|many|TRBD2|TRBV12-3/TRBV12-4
CASRVSSGLNNEQFF
TGTGCCAGCAGGGTATCTAGCGGCCTAAACAATGAGCAGTTCTTC
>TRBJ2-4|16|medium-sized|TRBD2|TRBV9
CASSTGTSGSWSIQYF
TGTGCCAGCAGCACCGGGACTAGCGGGAGTTGGAGCATTCAGTACTTC
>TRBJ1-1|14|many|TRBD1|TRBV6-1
CASYRDRDNTEAFF
TGTGCCAGTTACCGGGACAGAGATAACACTGAAGCTTTCTTT
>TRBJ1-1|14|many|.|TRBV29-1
CSVASGTRNTEAFF
TGCAGCGTTGCCTCCGGGACAAGGAACACTGAAGCTTTCTTT
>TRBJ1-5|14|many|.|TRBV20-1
CSARVVGGNQPQHF
TGCAGTGCTAGAGTCGTAGGGGGCAATCAGCCCCAGCATTTT
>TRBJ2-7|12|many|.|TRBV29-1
CSGTIPPYEQYF
TGCAGCGGGACTATACCCCCCTACGAGCAGTACTTC
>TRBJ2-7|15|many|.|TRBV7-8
CASSPWSGNYYEQYF
TGTGCCAGCAGCCCGTGGTCAGGGAATTATTACGAGCAGTACTTC
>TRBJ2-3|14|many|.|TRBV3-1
CASSPRSGTDTQYF
TGTGCCAGCAGCCCCCGGAGTGGCACAGATACGCAGTATTTT
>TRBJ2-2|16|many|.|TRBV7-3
CASSLSRDGNTGELFF
TGTGCCAGCAGCTTAAGTAGGGATGGTAACACCGGGGAGCTGTTTTTT
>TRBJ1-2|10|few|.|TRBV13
CATTGPGYTF
TGTGCCACAACAGGGCCTGGCTACACCTTC
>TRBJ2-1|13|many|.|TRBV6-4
CASSDRALNEQFF
TGTGCCAGCAGTGACCGGGCACTCAATGAGCAGTTCTTC
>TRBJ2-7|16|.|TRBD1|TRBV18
CASSPPGTGTLYEQYF
TGTGCCAGCTCACCACCGGGGACAGGGACTCTCTACGAGCAGTACTTC
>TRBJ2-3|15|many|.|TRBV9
CASSVAGGNTDTQYF
TGTGCCAGCAGCGTAGCCGGCGGAAACACAGATACGCAGTATTTT
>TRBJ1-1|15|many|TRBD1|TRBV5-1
CASSLGGQGGTEAFF
TGCGCCAGCAGCTTGGGTGGACAGGGCGGCACTGAAGCTTTCTTT
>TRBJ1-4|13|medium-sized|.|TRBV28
CASSLSSLVVSAF
TGTGCCAGCAGTTTATCCTCCCTAGTTGTATCAGCCTTT
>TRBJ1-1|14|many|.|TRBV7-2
CASRIQVENTEAFF
TGTGCCAGCAGGATCCAGGTAGAGAACACTGAAGCTTTCTTT
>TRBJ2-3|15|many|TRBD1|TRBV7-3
CASSPQGVRTDTQYF
TGTGCCAGCAGCCCACAGGGGGTACGCACAGATACGCAGTATTTT
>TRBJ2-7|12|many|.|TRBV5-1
CASSPAVGEQYF
TGCGCCAGCAGCCCTGCTGTGGGCGAGCAGTACTTC
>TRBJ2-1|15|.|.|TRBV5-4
CASSFDASSYNEQFF
TGTGCCAGCAGCTTTGACGCAAGCTCCTACAATGAGCAGTTCTTC
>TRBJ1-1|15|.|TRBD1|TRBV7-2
CASRNPYRGRTEAFF
TGTGCCAGCAGGAATCCTTACAGGGGTCGGACTGAAGCTTTCTTT
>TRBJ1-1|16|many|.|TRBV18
CASSPSPPQGNTEAFF
TGTGCCAGCTCACCATCGCCCCCTCAGGGGAACACTGAAGCTTTCTTT
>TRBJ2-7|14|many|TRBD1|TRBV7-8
CASSRTGGVSEQYF
TGTGCCAGCAGCCGGACAGGGGGGGTCTCCGAGCAGTACTTC
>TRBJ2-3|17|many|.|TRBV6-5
CASSYSNPAGGTDTQYF
TGTGCCAGCAGTTACTCGAACCCGGCCGGGGGCACAGATACGCAGTATTTT
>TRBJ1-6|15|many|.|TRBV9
CASSVDSGANSPLHF
TGTGCCAGCAGCGTAGATTCGGGGGCTAATTCACCCCTCCACTTT
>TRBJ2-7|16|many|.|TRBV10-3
CAISESRLGGPYEQYF
TGTGCCATCAGTGAGTCTCGGTTAGGGGGACCCTACGAGCAGTACTTC